This entry lists 4 T cell receptor beta chains sequenced from one sample in a study of blood T cell repertoires in COVID-19. Clones were read by immunoSEQ multiplex PCR, and TCRdb kept only the in-frame ones, dropping some. The data contain fewer than 50,000 clones, about four fifths of them singletons. Sequencing was done on a sample of peripheral blood. Receptor source: a woman older than 75 with active or convalescent COVID-19.

V is TRBV19 and J is TRBJ1-5; D is unresolved. CDR1 LNHDA and CDR2 SQIVND come from the germline V gene (reference sequence). The germline V and J ends were trimmed by 3 bases and 0 bases, with 9 bases remaining between them. This CDR3 spans 15 amino acids. This CDR3 reads CASSMGGNSNQPQHF. CDR3 nucleotides: TGTGCCAGTAGTATGGGAGGAAATAGCAATCAGCCCCAGCATTTT.

This chain uses TRBV28 with TRBJ1-4; D ambiguous. This CDR3 comprises 15 residues. The germline V gene encodes CDR1 MDHEN and CDR2 SYDVKM. V was pared by 6 bases and J by 3 bases, with 14 bases between. The CDR3 nucleotides read TGTGCCAGCAGACCCGCTACCGCGGCTAATGAAAAACTGTTTTTT. Residues: CASRPATAANEKLFF.

The chain combines TRBV15 with TRBJ2-7; D perhaps matches TRBD2 (6 bases). CDR3 size: 14 residues. The V end lost 3 bases, the J end lost 5 bases, and 14 bases lay between the germline ends. Per germline, CDR1 LNHNV and CDR2 YYDKDF (reference sequence). The chain's CDR3 is CATSSWLASNEQYF. The CDR3 DNA follows: TGTGCCACCAGCAGTTGGCTAGCGTCCAACGAGCAGTACTTC.

The genes are TRBV6-5 and TRBJ2-7, with 9 nucleotides matching TRBD2. The trim removed 2 bases at V and 3 bases at J, leaving 8 bases unmatched. CDR3 length: 16 amino acids. Germline-derived CDR1 and CDR2 are MNHEY and SVGAGI. CDR3 nucleotide sequence: TGTGCCAGCAGTTACCAACGGGCGGGAGGGATCTACGAGCAGTACTTC. It encodes CASSYQRAGGIYEQYF.